The TCR beta chain described here comes from a study of CD4 T cells in relation to SARS-CoV-2 and coronaviruses. Turning to the study itself: After nine to eleven days of antigen culture, PBMC TCR beta CDR3s were sequenced.

Study-wide results and limits: Culture-expanded clones reflect memory recall rather than primary priming during culture. Pre-pandemic and post-infection samples never came from the same donor.

Concerning this clone: Its antigen is unidentified.

The table came from immunoSEQ multiplex PCR; TCRdb's copy has only in-frame clones and leaves some out. Altogether about 38,000 clones are present, roughly 73% being singletons, with the ten largest covering 20%. Trimming pared 3 bases from V and 7 bases from J, leaving 4 bases between. CDR3 size: 12 residues. Germline V gene sequence: CDR1 KGHSH, CDR2 LQKENI. Source material: memory CD4+ T cells from PBMCs, cultured in vitro. This receptor was identified in an adult with COVID-19. The chain has TRBV18 and TRBJ1-6; D ambiguous. This CDR3 is CASSPSNSPLHF. As DNA, the CDR3 is TGTGCCAGCTCACCCAGCAATTCACCCCTCCACTTT.